Below are 6 T cell receptor beta chains sequenced from a single sample in a study of response to subunit inactivated influenza vaccine. Via MiXCR, TCRdb re-called the RT-PCR reads, giving one row per CDR3 protein. Seen here are under 950,000 distinct CDR3 sequences, 21% observed once, and the top ten hold about 9.4%. This material consisted of PBMCs from blood, taken roughly 5 days after vaccination. Receptor source: a man aged 50 to 59 who received an inactivated influenza vaccine.

There are many counts of this clonotype. The J gene is TRBJ2-3, the V gene TRBV18; no clear D gene. V was trimmed by 2 bases and J by 2 bases, leaving 11 bases between them. This CDR3 region has 15 residues. The germline V gene encodes CDR1 KGHSH and CDR2 LQKENI. The CDR3 here is CASSPYSSPTDTQYF. In DNA form, the CDR3 reads TGTGCCAGCTCACCATATTCCAGCCCCACAGATACGCAGTATTTT.

The table lists this clonotype with a few counts. CDR3 nucleotides: TGCGCCAGCAGCACGTGGGACAGCTTGCAAGAGACCCAGTACTTC. Residues: CASSTWDSLQETQYF. The rearrangement links TRBV5-1 to TRBJ2-5, with 7 positions matching TRBD1. The CDR3 runs 15 residues. V was pared by 4 bases and J by 2 bases, with 8 bases of the junction left unmatched. Germline CDR1 and CDR2: SGHRS and YFSETQ.

The V call is TRBV20-1, the J call TRBJ1-1, with 10 bases matching TRBD1. This CDR3 region has 13 residues. The V gene end was trimmed by 7 bases and the J gene end by 6 bases; junction bases not matched to a gene: 8. Germline loops: CDR1 DFQATT, CDR2 SNEGSKA (reference sequence). Here the CDR3 DNA reads TGCAGTGGGCCGGGACAGGGGTCCCCTGAAGCTTTCTTT. This sequence encodes CSGPGQGSPEAFF.

This clonotype has just a few counts. V gene TRBV7-2 combines with J gene TRBJ2-5, with 12 bases aligning to TRBD2. Germline lookup yields CDR1 SGHTA and CDR2 FQGNSA. The CDR3 loop spans 16 amino acids. The ends lost 3 bases at V and 2 bases at J; junction bases unmatched: 4. The CDR3: CASSFGLAGTQETQYF. The CDR3, as DNA: TGTGCCAGCAGCTTCGGACTAGCGGGAACTCAAGAGACCCAGTACTTC.

The rearrangement uses TRBV12-3 or TRBV12-4 and TRBJ2-2; 7 bases agree with TRBD2. Germline trimming cut 6 bases from V and 1 base from J; bases unmatched to any gene: 2. The CDR3 has 14 residues. The DNA for the CDR3 is TGTGCCAGCAGACAGCGGGGGAACACCGGGGAGCTGTTTTTT. Amino acid sequence: CASRQRGNTGELFF.

The chain has TRBV2 and TRBJ1-1; TRBD1 is a possible D gene (6 bases). This CDR3 has 13 amino acids. V lost 11 bases to trimming and J lost 0 bases, with 13 bases between them. Per the germline V gene, CDR1 is SNHLY and CDR2 is FYNNEI. Here the CDR3 reads CAGPGTMNTEAFF. CDR3 DNA: TGTGCCGGGCCCGGGACAATGAACACTGAAGCTTTCTTT.